This TCR beta chain was recorded in a study of shared T cell receptors in the human thymus (dated by TCRdb to about 2021). For context, the study as a whole: The study examined how self-reactive, shared T-cell receptor alpha chains are generated in the human thymus.

V trim: 0 bases; J trim: 3 bases; unmatched bases: 11. The CDR3 spans 18 residues, from the cysteine through the phenylalanine. Only the CDR3 part of the read is kept: 54 bases, read in frame from the first base. Based on the germline V gene (reference sequence), the CDR1 and CDR2 sequences are MNHEY and SMNVEV. On this clone itself: No antigen is known for it. Nothing much larger sits one base from this clone, and base qualities are not available.

The library was built by means of the immunoSEQ multiplex PCR assay. The clones in this table, taken by TCRdb from immuneACCESS, are in-frame only. Not every clone is retained; where verified, under half of the shortfall comes from an unresolved V gene, and the cause of the rest is unknown. The sample table lists about 610,000 clones, 85% to 90% of them with a count of one. Around 0.01% of the sample belongs to the ten largest clones. These data also featured in a second study, about human thymus T cells. As the second paper documents: Immunologically healthy infants undergoing open corrective cardiac surgery for congenital heart defects in Finland were used as donors. Thymus tissue was collected as surgical resects that were removed during corrective cardiac surgery. V and J gene segment usage appeared biased in both thymic and peripheral blood repertoires. According to the related research, thymic TCR repertoires were highly overlapping among unrelated individuals. TCR alpha and beta repertoires from fewer than ten infant thymus samples and a few related peripheral blood samples were characterized in the study. The infant donors were about 6 to 250 days old, and the cohort included six or seven males and a couple of females. Thymocytes were freed from the tissue by mechanical means and kept at -70 degrees C as pellets of roughly 10-32 million cells. A QIAsymphony instrument was used to extract genomic DNA from the frozen cell pellets. Using the immunoSEQ multiplex PCR assay, the TCRB and TCRAD loci were amplified from a standardized quantity of quality-controlled genomic DNA. The amplicons spanned the V(D)J region and were long enough to cover the CDR3 and allow V and J genes to be identified. Through the commercial immunoSEQ service, the amplicons were sequenced on an Illumina platform. Primer bias and sequencing errors were corrected as previously described, and TCRAD and TCRB were defined on the basis of the IMGT database. Repertoires were analysed with immunoSEQ Analyzer 3.0 and VDJTools, covering basic statistics, V/J segment usage, diversity estimates, rarefaction and pairwise overlap. Diversity was estimated using the Chao1, ChaoE, Efron-Thisted, Shannon and inverse Simpson indices, and was also estimated on datasets down-sampled to the size of the smallest sample. Repertoire overlap was determined by strict matching of CDR3 nucleotide sequence, V gene and J gene, and Jaccard-based multidimensional scaling clustering was applied. On average, thymus samples yielded roughly 800,000 unique TCRB clonotypes, whereas blood samples yielded roughly 81,000.

This clonotype was obtained from a boy under two years old with a congenital heart defect. Donor details come from another sample of the same person, matched by shared clones. The material sequenced was thymocytes. The chain is made from TRBV27 and TRBJ2-7, with 10 central nucleotides matching TRBD2. The DNA is as follows: TGTGCCAGCAGTTTATCGGGGGCACTAGCGGGATGTATCTACGAGCAGTACTTC. Translated, this is CASSLSGALAGCIYEQYF.